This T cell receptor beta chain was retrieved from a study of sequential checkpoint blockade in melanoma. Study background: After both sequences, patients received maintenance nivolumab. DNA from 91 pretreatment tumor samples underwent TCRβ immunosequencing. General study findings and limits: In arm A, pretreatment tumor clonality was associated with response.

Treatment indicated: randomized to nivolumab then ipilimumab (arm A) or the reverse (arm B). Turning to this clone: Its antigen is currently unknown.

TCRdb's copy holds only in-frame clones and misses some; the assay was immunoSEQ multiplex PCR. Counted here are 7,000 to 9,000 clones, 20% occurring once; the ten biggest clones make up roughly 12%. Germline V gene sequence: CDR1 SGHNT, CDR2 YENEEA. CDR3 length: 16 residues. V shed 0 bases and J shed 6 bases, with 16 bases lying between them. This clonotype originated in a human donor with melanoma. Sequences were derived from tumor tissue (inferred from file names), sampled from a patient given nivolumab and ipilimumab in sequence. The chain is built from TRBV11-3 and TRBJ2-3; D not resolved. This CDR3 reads CASSLEPQNPPDTQYF. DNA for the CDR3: TGTGCCAGCAGCTTAGAGCCCCAAAACCCGCCTGATACGCAGTATTTT.